The clone carrying this T cell receptor beta chain was detected only a few times. What it recognizes is unknown. TCRdb reprocessed the 5' RACE reads via MiXCR and lists one record per CDR3 protein. The sample yields about 160,000 distinct CDR3 sequences, 9.8% seen once. The record originates from a study of CD8 T cells in ankylosing spondylitis. Study-wide results and limits: Significant enrichment of disease-linked clones was reportedly seen in matched ankylosing spondylitis synovial fluid. Characteristic, it appeared, of ankylosing spondylitis blood was a TCR beta motif of roughly 8 highly homologous variants.

This clonotype was sampled from a female donor with ankylosing spondylitis or in good health (not recorded which). The sample consisted of blood, either unsorted or a sorted T cell fraction (not recorded which).

CDR3 DNA sequence: TGCGCCAGCAGCCAAGATGCGGGAGTAGGAACGCTGCGGTCTAATGAGCAGTTCTTC. Protein: CASSQDAGVGTLRSNEQFF. V and J are TRBV4-3 and TRBJ2-1, with 7 positions matching TRBD2. With 0 bases clipped from V and 7 bases from J, the junction kept 18 bases outside the gene matches. Germline-derived CDR1 and CDR2 are LGHNA and YSLEER. The CDR3 has 19 amino acids.